The 5 T cell receptor beta chains given below trace back to one sample, sequenced in a study of control samples from healthy donors and cancer patients. Generated by immunoSEQ multiplex PCR, the TCRdb table keeps only in-frame clones and is missing some. The sample yields 70,000 or so clones, roughly 82% seen once. Sequences were obtained from PBMCs. These receptors came from a woman in her forties or fifties with lung cancer.

V gene TRBV11-2 combines with J gene TRBJ2-2; 7 bases are shared with TRBD1. V shed 1 base and J 12 bases; nucleotides not matched to a gene: 8. From germline, CDR1 is SGHAT and CDR2 FQNNGV. The CDR3 length is 14 residues. Written as DNA, the CDR3 is TGTGCCAGCAGCTTAGGAGGGGGCCTTGGGAAGCTGTTTTTT. This sequence encodes CASSLGGGLGKLFF.

The V call is TRBV2, the J call TRBJ1-1; no clear D. V gave up 3 bases and J gave up 1 base, with 6 bases separating them. The CDR3 contains 13 residues. From germline, CDR1 is SNHLY and CDR2 FYNNEI. The CDR3 DNA reads as TGTGCCAGCAGTGATCAAGGGAACACTGAAGCTTTCTTT. This codes for CASSDQGNTEAFF.

The rearrangement links TRBV28 to TRBJ2-1, with 10 bases matching TRBD2. Germline loops: CDR1 MDHEN, CDR2 SYDVKM. This CDR3 is 18 amino acids long. With 3 bases clipped from V and 9 bases from J, the junction kept 17 bases outside the gene matches. This CDR3 is CASSFWLAGVAQNFEQFF. CDR3 nucleotides: TGTGCCAGCAGTTTCTGGCTAGCGGGGGTTGCCCAAAATTTTGAGCAGTTCTTC.

This clone was recorded once. The rearrangement joins TRBV9 to TRBJ1-2; tentative D call: TRBD1 (5 bases). Between the trimmed V and J ends, which lost 0 bases and 4 bases, there was a span of 16 bases. Germline V gives CDR1 SGDLS, CDR2 YYNGEE. The CDR3 spans 16 residues. CDR3 amino acids: CASSVVGQGTTYGYTF. The CDR3 DNA is TGTGCCAGCAGCGTAGTAGGGCAGGGAACCACCTATGGCTACACCTTC.

This chain links TRBV7-9 with TRBJ1-1, with unresolved D. From germline, CDR1 is SEHNR and CDR2 FQNEAQ (reference sequence). The length of the CDR3 is 13 residues. V lost 5 bases and J lost 6, with 13 bases in between. Here the CDR3 reads CASSATVAPEAFF. CDR3 in DNA: TGTGCCAGCAGCGCTACAGTGGCTCCTGAAGCTTTCTTT.